The clone carrying this T cell receptor beta chain appeared a few times. Its cognate antigen is unknown. The germline V gene encodes CDR1 SGHTA and CDR2 FQGNSA. V was clipped by 4 bases and J by 2 bases, with 17 bases between them. The CDR3 loop spans 16 amino acids. This record belongs to a study of glioma-infiltrating T cells. Study-wide points: Above-expected tissue-blood divergence occurred in all gliomas, most in low-grade ones.

Using RNA template, CDR3s of TCR alpha and beta were amplified with iRepertoire arm-PCR. Tissue mRNA or PBMC total RNA, roughly 90-400 ng, went into one-step reverse transcription and amplification. TCRdb recomputed calls from the multiplex PCR reads with MiXCR, one row per CDR3 protein. Of roughly 120,000 distinct CDR3 sequences listed, approximately 26% are singletons. This TCR was recovered from a human donor with low-grade glioma or glioblastoma, undergoing nonglioma brain surgery, or in good health (not recorded which). The rearrangement joins TRBV7-2 to TRBJ1-1, with a possible D match to TRBD1 (5 bases). The sequenced sample consisted of glioma tissue, nonneoplastic brain tissue, or PBMCs (not recorded which). The CDR3 DNA is TGTGCCAGCAGCTCCAGGAGACAGATCCTTAACACTGAAGCTTTCTTT. Residues: CASSSRRQILNTEAFF.